This T cell receptor beta chain was documented in a study of blood T cell repertoires in COVID-19. Study details: Sample material is recorded as cDNA or gDNA derived from T cells, B-cell-depleted T cells, or PBMCs.

Per the germline V gene, CDR1 is SEHNR and CDR2 is FQNEAQ (reference sequence). Trimming took 5 bases from V and 0 from J, leaving 5 bases between them. The CDR3 sequence is 12 residues long. In the source study's methods: By means of reference gene primer amplification, nucleated cell counts were estimated. Sequencing used immunoSEQ multiplex PCR; TCRdb keeps in-frame clones, though not all of them. That table is the source of V, J and clone size, and D and trimming were worked out from the DNA. The table records 450,000 to 500,000 clones, 75% to 90% of them present only once. About this clone: Other DNA sequences within the sample encode an identical CDR3.

The sequencing sample was made of peripheral blood. This clonotype was sampled from a human donor in a cohort sampled during active COVID-19. The chain has TRBV7-9 and TRBJ2-7; D not certain. CDR3 coding DNA: TGTGCCAGCAGCCTTAGCTCCTACGAGCAGTACTTC. Residues: CASSLSSYEQYF.